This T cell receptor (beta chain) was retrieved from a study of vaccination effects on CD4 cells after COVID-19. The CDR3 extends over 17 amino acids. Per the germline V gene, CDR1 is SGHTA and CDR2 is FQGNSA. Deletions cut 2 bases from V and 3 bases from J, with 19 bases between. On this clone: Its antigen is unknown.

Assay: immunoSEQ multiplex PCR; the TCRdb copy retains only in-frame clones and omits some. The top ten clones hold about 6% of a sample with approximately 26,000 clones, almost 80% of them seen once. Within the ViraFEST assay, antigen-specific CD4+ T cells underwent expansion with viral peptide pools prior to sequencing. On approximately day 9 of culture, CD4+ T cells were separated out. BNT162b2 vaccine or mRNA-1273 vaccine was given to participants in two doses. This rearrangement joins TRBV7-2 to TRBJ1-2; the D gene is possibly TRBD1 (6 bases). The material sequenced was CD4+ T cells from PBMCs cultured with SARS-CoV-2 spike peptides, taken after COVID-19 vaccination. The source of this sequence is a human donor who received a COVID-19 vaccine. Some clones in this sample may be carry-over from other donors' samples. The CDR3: CASSLINRVSEDYGYTF. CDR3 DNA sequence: TGTGCCAGCAGCTTAATAAACAGGGTATCTGAGGACTATGGCTACACCTTC. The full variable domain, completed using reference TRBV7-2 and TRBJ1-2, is GAGVSQSPSNKVTEKGKDVELRCDPISGHTALYWYRQSLGQGLEFLIYFQGNSAPDKSGLPSDRFSAERTGGSVSTLTIQRTQQEDSAVYLCASSLINRVSEDYGYTFGSGTRLTVV.